Detailed here is one T cell receptor (beta chain). Its target is unknown. This specimen comes from a study of post-analysis software for immune sequencing data. Built from TCR beta cDNA, the libraries had unique molecular identifiers in them. TCRdb recomputed calls from the PCR reads with MiXCR, one row per CDR3 protein. The sample consists of around 700,000 distinct CDR3 sequences, roughly three fifths of them appearing once. V was cut by 3 bases and J by 13 bases, with 10 bases left in between. From germline, CDR1 is MNHEY and CDR2 SMNVEV (reference sequence). The CDR3 spans 12 residues. Whole-study findings and limits: With TRBV5-6, TRBV5-1 and TRBV20-1 included, about five TRBV segments were more frequent in patients than in controls.

The chain is built from TRBV27 and TRBJ1-6; no clear D gene. The sample taken for sequencing was blood. This TCR was recovered from a girl aged 2 to 9 with multiple sclerosis. CDR3: CASSFLAGPLHF. The CDR3 region has the DNA TGTGCCAGCAGTTTTCTGGCGGGGCCCCTCCACTTT.